The 11 T cell receptor beta chains presented below share a single source sample, sequenced in a study of PD-L1 blockade in urothelial cancer. Measured with immunoSEQ multiplex PCR; TCRdb has only the in-frame clones, and not every one. The repertoire consists of tens of thousands of clones, with 75% to 95% occurring once and the leading ten covering less than 8%. Time point in this sample: peripheral blood 6 weeks after treatment start. Sequencing used PBMCs, obtained around atezolizumab (anti-PD-L1) treatment. The receptors derive from a man aged 65 to 85 with urothelial cancer.

The chain recombines TRBV11-2 with TRBJ2-3; 12 bases match TRBD2. Trimming removed 4 bases from V and 0 bases from J; junction bases left unmatched: 5. Germline CDR1 and CDR2: SGHAT and FQNNGV. This CDR3 region has 17 residues. In DNA, the CDR3 is TGTGCCAGCAGCTATCGGACTAGCGGGGATAGCACAGATACGCAGTATTTT. It encodes CASSYRTSGDSTDTQYF.

Concerning this clone: Other DNA sequences in this sample translate to the same CDR3. The rearrangement joins TRBV11-2 to TRBJ1-1; the D gene is possibly TRBD1 (6 bases). The CDR3 runs to 14 residues. Germline V gene data show CDR1 as SGHAT and CDR2 as FQNNGV. Trimming cost V 1 base and J 2 bases, with 8 bases left between them. In DNA, the CDR3 is TGTGCCAGCAGCTTAGGAGGGGGAAACACTGAAGCTTTCTTT. Protein product: CASSLGGGNTEAFF.

This clone was recorded once. The chain links TRBV9 to TRBJ2-7; 10 bases are a match to TRBD1. Germline loops: CDR1 SGDLS, CDR2 YYNGEE. V shed 3 bases, J shed 6 bases, and the junction held 3 bases outside the gene matches. CDR3 size: 13 residues. The CDR3 loop reads CASSDRTGGEQYF. The CDR3 DNA follows: TGTGCCAGCAGCGACCGGACAGGGGGCGAGCAGTACTTC.

The genes are TRBV15 and TRBJ1-4; D is unresolved. The CDR3 loop spans 15 amino acids. The V and J ends lost 0 bases and 10 bases respectively, with 15 bases between them. Germline CDR1 is LNHNV and CDR2 is YYDKDF (reference sequence). The CDR3 spells CATSRDFRNVGKLFF. The CDR3 DNA sequence: TGTGCCACCAGCAGAGATTTCAGGAACGTCGGAAAACTGTTTTTT.

J is TRBJ2-5 and V is TRBV29-1; weak D call: TRBD2 (6 bases). V shed 4 bases and J shed 4 bases, with 10 bases lying between them. CDR1 SQVTM and CDR2 ANQGSEA come from the germline V gene. There are 12 residues in the CDR3. The CDR3 region is CSVASGGETQYF. The CDR3, as DNA: TGCAGCGTTGCTTCCGGGGGAGAGACCCAGTACTTC. The full variable domain, in which reference TRBV29-1 and TRBJ2-5 provide the parts outside the CDR3, is SAVISQKPSRDICQRGTSLTIQCQVDSQVTMMFWYRQQPGQSLTLIATANQGSEATYESGFVIDKFPISRPNLTFSTLTVSNMSPEDSSIYLCSVASGGETQYFGPGTRLLVL.

V gene TRBV6-6 combines with J gene TRBJ2-5; 7 nucleotides align to TRBD1. This CDR3 has 12 residues. With 8 bases clipped from V and 4 bases from J, the junction kept 4 bases outside the gene matches. Germline V gene lookup returns CDR1 MNHNY and CDR2 SVGAGI (reference sequence). The DNA of the CDR3 is TGTGCCAGCGCACAGGGGAGAGAGACCCAGTACTTC. Protein sequence: CASAQGRETQYF.

This clone was observed a single time. The J gene is TRBJ2-1, the V gene TRBV7-3; 8 positions agree with TRBD2. Germline V lookup: CDR1 SGHTA, CDR2 FQGTGA. After removal of 1 base from V and 4 bases from J, the junction contained 3 bases not matched to a gene. This CDR3 spans 15 amino acids. In DNA, the CDR3 is TGTGCCAGCAGCTTAAGTAGCGGGGCATACAATGAGCAGTTCTTC. Its translation is CASSLSSGAYNEQFF.

V and J are TRBV19 and TRBJ2-2; D is perhaps TRBD2 (5 bases). The V and J ends lost 3 bases and 1 base respectively, with 12 bases between them. From germline, CDR1 is LNHDA and CDR2 SQIVND (reference sequence). The CDR3 loop spans 16 amino acids. CDR3: CASSIPSGKNTGELFF. Here the CDR3 DNA reads TGTGCCAGTAGTATCCCAAGCGGAAAGAACACCGGGGAGCTGTTTTTT.

The chain links TRBV19 to TRBJ1-5; the D gene is possibly TRBD1 (5 bases). The germline V gene has CDR1 LNHDA and CDR2 SQIVND (reference sequence). This CDR3 has 14 residues. V was shortened by 4 bases and J by 2 bases, with 9 bases between the two germline ends. The CDR3 here is CASSTVGGNQPQHF. The CDR3 nucleotides read TGTGCCAGTAGTACCGTAGGGGGCAATCAGCCCCAGCATTTT.

In DNA form, the CDR3 reads TGTGCCAGCAGGGGCGGGCCGCTCTCCTACGAGCAGTACTTC. Residues: CASRGGPLSYEQYF. The J gene is TRBJ2-7, the V gene TRBV6-6, with D maybe TRBD2 (5 bases). Trimming took 6 bases from V and 0 from J, leaving 12 bases between them. Germline loops: CDR1 MNHNY, CDR2 SVGAGI (reference sequence). CDR3 size: 14 residues.

CDR3 residues: CASSPLAGVAKNIQYF. The CDR3 region has the DNA TGTGCCAGCAGTCCGCTAGCAGGGGTGGCCAAAAACATTCAGTACTTC. V usage is TRBV27 and J usage is TRBJ2-4, with D perhaps TRBD1 (6 bases). CDR3 size: 16 residues. Germline loops: CDR1 MNHEY, CDR2 SMNVEV (reference sequence). V lost 5 bases, J lost 1 base, and 15 bases lay in between.